This TCR beta chain was retrieved from a study of cytomegalovirus exposure and HLA in healthy donors (dated 2017 in TCRdb). In terms of the full investigation: According to an earlier analysis of 550 to 750 of the donors, about 179 million T cells yielded 95 million to 140 million unique TCR beta sequences and about 300 Gb of sequence data. Approximately 310 gigabases of sequencing data and 70 million to 100 million unique TCR sequences made up an early release that covered some 640 HLA-typed donors. Of the roughly 400 genotyped donors, over 65% fell in the genetic ancestry cluster associated with self-reported Caucasian donors. The study was designed to test whether signatures of past pathogen exposure could be identified by cataloging public T cell receptors. The study profiled the T cell repertoires of 500 to 800 subjects by immunosequencing and related them to cytomegalovirus serostatus. Along with the roughly 670-subject first cohort, a separate validation cohort of more than 90 different subjects was used. High-throughput TCR immunosequencing, statistical association of individual TCRs with disease status, and machine learning were combined to predict cytomegalovirus infection status. In a later analysis, previously published TCR beta repertoires from fewer than 750 donors were re-analyzed and high-resolution HLA genotyping was added so that TCR occurrence patterns could be studied. Rather than drawing on any new phenotypic data, the later analysis identified candidate immune exposures from TCR beta sequences and the way those sequences occurred across donors. To decide whether each TCR beta V gene segment behaved as functional or pseudogenic, an earlier analysis of several hundred of the donors relied on high-throughput TCR beta sequencing. Donor age, sex, ethnicity and CMV serostatus were compiled together with the repertoire data. A later genetic analysis took genome-wide SNP genotypes for 398 of the 666 donors and used that subset as a discovery cohort. Every discovery cohort repertoire had been produced on one sequencing platform. HLA typing covered class I and class II loci at four-digit resolution. Typing coverage differed by locus: A, B, C, DRB1 and DQB1 were typed in about 629-630 donors, DQA1 in 522, DPA1 in approximately 610, and DPB1 in roughly 450. Four to six DR-DQ haplotypes were handled as single units for association and clustering, since linkage in the cohort was strong. Among 350 to 400 genotyped donors of the cohort, an average of 235,054 unique TCR beta nucleotide sequences were sequenced per donor, roughly 18% of them non-productive.

This clone was seen only once. Which antigen it targets is not known. Base qualities are not at hand, and no much larger clone is one base apart. Summary of the overall study and its limitations: A few of the identified cytomegalovirus-associated TCR beta chains were confirmed in vitro to be specific for cytomegalovirus antigens. Strong co-occurrence of HLA alleles, especially DR and DQ, made assigning TCR associations to individual alleles difficult. This cohort had only TCR beta chains sequenced, and the lack of alpha or paired-chain data limited which features could be detected. It was suggested by the authors that the approach could potentially be generalized to other disease states and immunological phenotypes. The only immune exposure information available for the cohort was CMV serostatus. In a later analysis, the rate of TCR association differed among HLA loci, with DRB1 alleles having the most associated TCRs and HLA-C alleles having the fewest. The classifier was reported to diagnose cytomegalovirus status with high specificity and sensitivity in both the original and validation cohorts. A further reported finding was that TCR beta sequences accurately predicted the HLA-A and HLA-B alleles for most subjects in the first cohort. A cluster of highly shared sequence variants was judged likely to represent a technical artifact of the sequencing pipeline. Because some donors lacked HLA typing at each locus, the association tests relied only on the typed subset. In a later analysis, several top co-occurrence clusters were reported to appear linked to parvovirus B19, influenza, CMV and Epstein-Barr virus. A later analysis associated 16,951 TCR beta sequences with specific HLA alleles at a false discovery rate of 0.05. Across donors, most TCR sequences were observed very rarely, whereas some public TCRs were present in many individuals. A later genetic analysis associated a missense DCLRE1C variant with V-gene and J-gene trimming of TCR beta chains, and an independent cohort replicated the association. In a later analysis, HLA-associated TCR beta chains were found to be more clonally expanded and to have lower generation probabilities than equally common non-associated chains. The earlier analysis of approximately 540 of the donors excluded 15 to 20 rarely observed V segments, including chromosome 9 orphons, because counts were too low. Broadly in line with IMGT annotations, most TCR beta V segments showed up in productive rearrangements about 87% or about 30% of the time in an earlier analysis of under 700 of the donors. According to a later genetic analysis, donors in an Asian-associated ancestry cluster had fewer N-insertions in productive TCRs than the approximately 670-donor mean. Sequencing depth was assumed to be roughly uniform across donors in the presence/absence analyses, though that assumption may not hold. Linkage disequilibrium might explain the correlated functional status among segregating V segments, but an unknown experimental factor could not be excluded. In the study, 164 TCR beta chains were listed as associated with cytomegalovirus. Most CMV-associated TCR beta chains appeared to be HLA-restricted in a later analysis, and the HLA associations seemed to be driven largely by CMV exposure. The 87-base-pair reads could not distinguish some IMGT-functional V segments, including TRBV6-2 and TRBV6-3, so those segments were excluded.

The junction carries 12 bases between V and J, which are trimmed by 3 bases and 4 bases respectively. CDR1 LGHNA and CDR2 YSLEER are derived from the germline V gene. The CDR3 runs 14 amino acids, cysteine and phenylalanine included. Only the CDR3 region is kept as DNA, spanning 42 bases read in frame from base 1. The cohort comprised under 700 healthy bone marrow donors. All cohort members were sampled while nominally healthy, although unrecorded immune exposures were likely present. The donor was CMV seronegative and was included in the group of a few hundred seronegative cohort members. A peripheral blood sample was collected from each donor, and TCR beta sequencing was performed on peripheral blood mononuclear cells. Genomic DNA extraction from the blood cell samples was performed with the Qiagen DNeasy Blood Extraction Kit. The library was built by means of the immunoSEQ multiplex PCR assay. The multiplex PCR relied on a mix of 60 forward primers for TCR Vbeta segments and 13 reverse primers for TCR Jbeta segments. The CDR3 region of rearranged TCR beta genes was amplified from genomic DNA with a multiplex PCR assay. Amplified TCR beta libraries were sequenced as 87-base-pair reads on the Illumina HiSeq System. The published analysis was carried out like this. A later analysis counted some 74 million unique TCR beta chains across the 550 to 700 repertoires, and approximately 11 million of these chains were shared by at least two donors. Raw reads were error-corrected and collapsed into unique sequences by a nearest-neighbor algorithm in which closely related sequences were merged to remove PCR and sequencing errors. CDR3 sequences were aligned to IMGT reference sequences to assign V, D and J gene segments. Each retained sequence needed at least a six-nucleotide match to both a V gene segment and a J gene segment. A rearrangement counted as productive if the CDR3 had no stop codons and remained in frame with V and J, and every other rearrangement counted as non-productive. Following IMGT convention, CDR3 was defined as the stretch from the second conserved V-encoded cysteine to the conserved J-encoded phenylalanine. In an earlier analysis of roughly 580 of the donors, sequences lacking an unambiguous match to a single V gene segment were excluded. In an earlier analysis of approximately 590 of the donors, a V segment was called functional when productive rearrangements were above 56.7%, and segregating when the standard deviation between donors exceeded 5%. A statistical classification framework was built to diagnose cytomegalovirus status from the catalog of TCR beta chain sequences. In a later analysis, V and J genes were assigned by comparing TCR nucleotide sequences against IMGT/GENE-DB human TR gene sequences. A later analysis assigned CDR3 sequences and most-parsimonious VDJ recombination scenarios with the TCRdist pipeline. A later analysis defined each TCR beta chain by its CDR3 amino acid sequence plus V-gene family, and excluded reads lacking a unique V-gene family. As a way to deal with suspected cross-contamination and a sequencing artifact, a later analysis dropped 640 or so nucleotide sequences that were highly shared and had low generation probability. For each public chain, a later analysis derived a clonal expansion index from normalized ranks of inferred template counts within each repertoire. A later analysis computed generation probabilities with a VDJ recombination model fitted to out-of-frame rearrangements, and checked the results against IGoR. A later analysis scored TCR-TCR, TCR-HLA and TCR-CMV co-occurrence with hypergeometric tests, applying a repertoire-size bias correction to TCR pairs. To estimate false discovery rates, a later analysis permuted the HLA or CMV assignments 20 times. In a later analysis, co-occurring TCRs were grouped with DBSCAN, and TCRdist sequence similarity was added when clustering was performed within HLA-allele-positive subsets. Repertoires with fewer than 30,000 or more than 120,000 public chains were left out of co-occurrence clustering, as were about 5 repertoires with anomalous nucleotide sharing. TCRdb retrieved this table from immuneACCESS and kept in-frame rearrangements only. Not all clones are present; in checked studies, unresolved V genes account for under half, and no reason is known for the remainder. The V and J calls and clone size were taken over from that table, and D and trimming were inferred from the DNA. This sample gives over 200,000 clones in total; roughly 90% of them show up just once. The top ten clonotypes cover less than 1.2% of the sample.

The chain joins TRBV4-3 to TRBJ2-5; the D gene is possibly TRBD1, with 5 bases matching. The TCR originated in a woman aged 18-29 years in good health and CMV-seronegative. The sample taken for sequencing was PBMCs. Here is the DNA: TGCGCCAGCAGCCAGGGGCTAGGAAGAGAGACCCAGTACTTC. This gives the protein CASSQGLGRETQYF.